These T cell receptor beta chains were read from a single sample in a study of T-cell memory formation after mild COVID-19. TCRdb used MiXCR to reprocess the 5' RACE reads, holding one entry per CDR3 protein. The sample has a few hundred thousand distinct CDR3 sequences, roughly 21% seen once. Specimen: PBMCs or a T cell subset sorted from them (not recorded which). The source is an adult woman who had mild COVID-19 (a few samples of this study predate the infection). Cell type and time point are not known. The CDR3 runs from the conserved cysteine through the conserved F or W. A D gene is named only where the DNA matches it firmly. The listing skips clone size in some rows; elsewhere it reads once, few, many or a size class.

V gene: TRBV5-1; clone size: few; J gene: TRBJ1-1; D gene: TRBD1; CDR3 protein: CASSYIGGRDTEAFF; CDR3 DNA: TGCGCCAGCAGCTATATAGGGGGCCGGGACACTGAAGCTTTCTTT
V gene: TRBV4-2; clone size: .; J gene: TRBJ2-5; D gene: .; CDR3 protein: CASSSGGQSQETQYF; CDR3 DNA: TGTGCCAGCAGCTCCGGGGGGCAGAGTCAAGAGACCCAGTACTTC
V gene: TRBV7-9; clone size: .; J gene: TRBJ2-7; D gene: .; CDR3 protein: CASSLGHVYEQYF; CDR3 DNA: TGTGCCAGCAGCTTGGGACACGTCTACGAGCAGTACTTC
V gene: TRBV12-3/TRBV12-4; clone size: many; J gene: TRBJ2-3; D gene: TRBD1; CDR3 protein: CASSFGQGRTDTQYF; CDR3 DNA: TGTGCCAGCAGTTTCGGACAGGGCAGGACAGATACGCAGTATTTT
V gene: TRBV30; clone size: .; J gene: TRBJ2-1; D gene: TRBD1; CDR3 protein: CASNPGQGGNEQFF; CDR3 DNA: TGTGCCTCTAACCCGGGACAGGGAGGCAATGAGCAGTTCTTC
V gene: TRBV5-4; clone size: .; J gene: TRBJ1-2; D gene: TRBD1; CDR3 protein: CASSSSLGQTNYGYTF; CDR3 DNA: TGTGCCAGCAGCTCCTCTTTGGGACAGACTAACTATGGCTACACCTTC
V gene: TRBV20-1; clone size: few; J gene: TRBJ2-1; D gene: .; CDR3 protein: CSAGADYNEQFF; CDR3 DNA: TGCAGTGCCGGGGCTGACTACAATGAGCAGTTCTTC
V gene: TRBV30; clone size: .; J gene: TRBJ2-1; D gene: .; CDR3 protein: CAWVSYNEQFF; CDR3 DNA: TGTGCCTGGGTGTCCTACAATGAGCAGTTCTTC
V gene: TRBV4-1; clone size: few; J gene: TRBJ2-1; D gene: .; CDR3 protein: CASSQVGGRSYNEQFF; CDR3 DNA: TGCGCCAGCAGCCAAGTCGGGGGGCGGTCCTACAATGAGCAGTTCTTC
V gene: TRBV7-2; clone size: few; J gene: TRBJ2-1; D gene: .; CDR3 protein: CASSLDVTGRGNEQFF; CDR3 DNA: TGTGCCAGCAGCTTAGACGTGACAGGGAGGGGCAATGAGCAGTTCTTC
V gene: TRBV19; clone size: .; J gene: TRBJ2-5; D gene: TRBD2; CDR3 protein: CASSTRGSGKGETQYF; CDR3 DNA: TGTGCCAGTAGTACCCGGGGTAGCGGGAAAGGAGAGACCCAGTACTTC
V gene: TRBV9; clone size: .; J gene: TRBJ2-1; D gene: .; CDR3 protein: CASSPRGGVVHEQFF; CDR3 DNA: TGTGCCAGCAGCCCTAGGGGGGGAGTGGTACATGAGCAGTTCTTC
V gene: TRBV28; clone size: .; J gene: TRBJ2-1; D gene: TRBD2; CDR3 protein: CASSPSRLAGSSYNEQFF; CDR3 DNA: TGTGCCAGCAGCCCTTCAAGACTAGCGGGTAGCTCCTACAATGAGCAGTTCTTC
V gene: TRBV19; clone size: .; J gene: TRBJ1-1; D gene: .; CDR3 protein: CASSMLGHGTEAFF; CDR3 DNA: TGTGCCAGTAGTATGTTGGGACACGGCACTGAAGCTTTCTTT
V gene: TRBV5-5; clone size: .; J gene: TRBJ1-2; D gene: .; CDR3 protein: CASSFQTTVRGYTF; CDR3 DNA: TGTGCCAGCAGCTTCCAAACGACAGTTCGGGGCTACACCTTC
V gene: TRBV7-9; clone size: few; J gene: TRBJ2-1; D gene: .; CDR3 protein: CASSFLFRGALSYNEQFF; CDR3 DNA: TGTGCCAGCAGCTTTTTATTCAGGGGGGCCCTCTCCTACAATGAGCAGTTCTTC
V gene: TRBV12-3/TRBV12-4; clone size: .; J gene: TRBJ2-1; D gene: .; CDR3 protein: CAVTITGSRYNEQFF; CDR3 DNA: TGTGCCGTAACTATTACGGGGTCTCGATACAATGAGCAGTTCTTC
V gene: TRBV20-1; clone size: few; J gene: TRBJ1-6; D gene: TRBD1; CDR3 protein: CSARDDREPYNSPLHF; CDR3 DNA: TGCAGTGCTAGAGACGACAGGGAACCCTATAATTCACCCCTCCACTTT
V gene: TRBV24-1; clone size: .; J gene: TRBJ1-1; D gene: .; CDR3 protein: CATSDFANTEAFF; CDR3 DNA: TGTGCCACCAGTGATTTTGCTAACACTGAAGCTTTCTTT
V gene: TRBV5-1; clone size: few; J gene: TRBJ2-2; D gene: TRBD1; CDR3 protein: CASSLRDRVTGELFF; CDR3 DNA: TGCGCCAGCAGCCTCCGGGACAGGGTGACCGGGGAGCTGTTTTTT
V gene: TRBV7-8; clone size: few; J gene: TRBJ2-5; D gene: TRBD1; CDR3 protein: CASSQRGTGQETQYF; CDR3 DNA: TGTGCCAGCAGCCAACGCGGGACAGGCCAAGAGACCCAGTACTTC
V gene: TRBV15; clone size: few; J gene: TRBJ1-2; D gene: .; CDR3 protein: CAPRSSHYGYTF; CDR3 DNA: TGTGCCCCAAGGAGCAGTCACTATGGCTACACCTTC
V gene: TRBV5-6; clone size: many; J gene: TRBJ1-5; D gene: .; CDR3 protein: CASSRPGVGQPQHF; CDR3 DNA: TGTGCCAGCAGCCGACCAGGGGTGGGTCAGCCCCAGCATTTT
V gene: TRBV7-9; clone size: few; J gene: TRBJ1-2; D gene: .; CDR3 protein: CASTLSSGEFYGYTF; CDR3 DNA: TGTGCCAGCACCCTATCGTCGGGAGAGTTCTATGGCTACACCTTC
V gene: TRBV29-1; clone size: .; J gene: TRBJ1-2; D gene: .; CDR3 protein: CSVVVNYGYTF; CDR3 DNA: TGCAGCGTTGTAGTTAACTATGGCTACACCTTC
V gene: TRBV5-1; clone size: .; J gene: TRBJ2-5; D gene: TRBD1; CDR3 protein: CASSLSSGQQETQYF; CDR3 DNA: TGCGCCAGCAGCTTGTCCTCGGGACAGCAAGAGACCCAGTACTTC
V gene: TRBV20-1; clone size: .; J gene: TRBJ1-1; D gene: .; CDR3 protein: CSAFPEGPEAFF; CDR3 DNA: TGCAGTGCCTTCCCCGAAGGGCCTGAAGCTTTCTTT
V gene: TRBV7-3; clone size: .; J gene: TRBJ2-6; D gene: .; CDR3 protein: CASSQGRGSGANVLTF; CDR3 DNA: TGTGCCAGCAGCCAAGGTCGGGGCTCTGGGGCCAACGTCCTGACTTTC
V gene: TRBV7-9; clone size: few; J gene: TRBJ1-5; D gene: .; CDR3 protein: CASSFGGNGNQPQHF; CDR3 DNA: TGTGCCAGCAGCTTCGGGGGGAATGGCAATCAGCCCCAGCATTTT